What follows is one T cell receptor (beta chain) and its context. Generated by immunoSEQ multiplex PCR, the TCRdb table keeps only in-frame clones and is missing some. Of approximately 13,000 clones in the sample, approximately 83% were seen once. CDR1 and CDR2 from the germline V gene are SEHNR and FQNEAQ (reference sequence). Deletions cut 2 bases from V and 8 bases from J, with 13 bases between. The CDR3 spans 14 residues. The data stem from a study of tumor-infiltrating lymphocytes in localized non-small cell lung cancer. The specimen sequenced was uninvolved lung tissue not adjacent to the tumor. The rearrangement joins TRBV7-9 to TRBJ2-1, with D possibly being TRBD2 (6 bases). The sequence was collected from a human donor with non-small cell lung cancer. The CDR3 DNA is TGTGCCAGCAGCTTATTTGGGGACTTGGATGAGCAGTTCTTC. Protein sequence: CASSLFGDLDEQFF.